The clone carrying this TCR beta chain was counted at least ten times. Together with thyroid ultrasound, orbital computed tomography, serum thyroxine and TRAb, clinical symptoms were used for diagnoses. From around 11 ml of fresh peripheral blood, PBMCs were isolated. V was pared by 5 bases and J by 1 base, with 15 bases between. This CDR3 contains 15 residues. Germline V gene lookup returns CDR1 MNHNS and CDR2 SASEGT. Amplification of TCR beta CDR3 regions used RNA as the template. A first-round RT-PCR of the TCR CDR3 used the HTBI primer set. TCRdb itself ran the multiplex PCR reads through MiXCR, one entry per CDR3 protein. Of approximately 400,000 distinct CDR3 sequences listed, over 12% are singletons. These data belong to a study of T cells in Graves' hyperthyroidism and ophthalmopathy.

The chain links TRBV6-1 to TRBJ2-7, with D unresolved. Sequencing was performed on blood. The TCR comes from a man aged 45-65 years with Graves' ophthalmopathy. CDR3 DNA sequence: TGTGCCAGCAGTACATCTGCCGGGCAGTCCTACGAGCAGTACTTC. Protein: CASSTSAGQSYEQYF.